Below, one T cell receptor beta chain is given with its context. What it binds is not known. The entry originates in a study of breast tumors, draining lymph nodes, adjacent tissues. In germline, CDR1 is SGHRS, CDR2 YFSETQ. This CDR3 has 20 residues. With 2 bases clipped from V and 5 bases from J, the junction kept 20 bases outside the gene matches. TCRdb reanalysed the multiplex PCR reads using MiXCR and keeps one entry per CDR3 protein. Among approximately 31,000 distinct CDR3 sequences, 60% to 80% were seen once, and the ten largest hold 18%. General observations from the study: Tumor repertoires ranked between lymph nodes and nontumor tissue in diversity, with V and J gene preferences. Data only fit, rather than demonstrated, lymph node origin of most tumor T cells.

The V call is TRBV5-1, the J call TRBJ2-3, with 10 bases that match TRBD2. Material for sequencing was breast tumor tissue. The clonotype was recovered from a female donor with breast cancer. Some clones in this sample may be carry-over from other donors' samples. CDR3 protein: CASSFVRLAGAGYVGDTQYF. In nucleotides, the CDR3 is TGCGCCAGCAGCTTTGTTAGGCTAGCGGGAGCGGGGTATGTAGGAGATACGCAGTATTTT. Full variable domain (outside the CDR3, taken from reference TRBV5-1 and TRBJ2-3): KAGVTQTPRYLIKTRGQQVTLSCSPISGHRSVSWYQQTPGQGLQFLFEYFSETQRNKGNFPGRFSGRQFSNSRSEMNVSTLELGDSALYLCASSFVRLAGAGYVGDTQYFGPGTRLTVL.